This record concerns one TCR beta chain sequence. The data stem from a study of blood T cell repertoires in COVID-19. Across the whole study: The samples span acute and convalescent COVID-19 from the United States, Italy and Spain. In each case, the material was cDNA or gDNA derived from T cells, B-cell-depleted T cells, or PBMCs.

Trimming shortened V by 2 bases and J by 0 bases, and 10 bases separated the two germline ends. Germline values: CDR1 SQVTM, CDR2 ANQGSEA. The CDR3 is 15 residues long. Measured with immunoSEQ multiplex PCR; TCRdb has only the in-frame clones, and not every one. The table includes roughly 63,000 clones, roughly 78% detected once. The TCR sequence derives from a human donor in a cohort sampled during active COVID-19. The sequenced material came from peripheral blood. This sequence joins TRBV29-1 and TRBJ2-2; TRBD1 is a possible D gene (6 bases). The CDR3 loop reads CSVEIRTANTGELFF. The CDR3 DNA follows: TGCAGCGTTGAAATACGGACAGCGAACACCGGGGAGCTGTTTTTT.